The present TCR beta chain was sequenced within a study of response to subunit inactivated influenza vaccine. TCRdb analysed the RT-PCR reads with MiXCR anew, one entry per CDR3 protein. The sample consists of about 540,000 distinct CDR3 sequences, roughly 23% of them appearing once. This clonotype was counted only a few times. V was clipped by 6 bases and J by 11 bases, with 13 bases between them. The CDR3 extends over 11 amino acids. These data were also reused for a study on T cells expressing NK-cell markers. This second study notes: Beta-chain TCR cDNA was generated via 5'RACE template switching with UMIs. Sorted CD3+CD56-NKG2C+, CD3+CD56+NKG2C+ and CD3+CD56+NKG2C- T cells supplied the TCR beta repertoires. There were seven HCMV-seropositive donors and one seronegative donor among the eight sequenced.

The chain joins TRBV12-3 or TRBV12-4 to TRBJ1-1; possibly TRBD1 for D (6 bases). Sample: CD4+ T cells sorted from PBMCs, taken roughly 13 days after vaccination. The TCR was taken from a man aged 50 or older who received an inactivated influenza vaccine. As DNA, the CDR3 is TGTGCCAGCAGCCGAGGGGGTGACGCTTTCTTT. It specifies CASSRGGDAFF.